This T cell receptor (beta chain) is drawn from a study of CD8+CD57+ T cells in acquired aplastic anemia. TCR beta VDJ and CDR3 were profiled, and genomic DNA was the template. From the reads, TCRdb called clonotypes with MiXCR, one entry per CDR3 protein. This sample has about 180,000 distinct CDR3 sequences, with around 45% found just once. Germline-derived CDR1 and CDR2 are SNHLY and FYNNEI. The CDR3 covers 14 residues. V shed 7 bases and J 2 bases; nucleotides not matched to a gene: 6. Study findings and constraints: Researchers reported that CD8+ Simpson's diversity was not significantly different in patients versus controls. Patients shared some 30 CD8+ CDR3 sequences with controls.

As regards this clonotype: What it recognizes is unknown.

This TCR was recovered from a human donor in good health. V gene TRBV2 combines with J gene TRBJ2-5; the match to TRBD1 covers 8 bases. The sequencing input was sorted CD4+, CD8+, or CD8+CD57+ T cells (not recorded which) from PBMCs. The CDR3 is CASISGTGQETQYF. The CDR3 coding sequence is TGTGCCAGCATTTCCGGGACAGGACAAGAGACCCAGTACTTC.